This entry is about one T cell receptor beta chain. The V gene end was trimmed by 1 base and the J gene end by 2 bases; junction bases not matched to a gene: 3. Per germline, CDR1 KGHSH and CDR2 LQKENI. The CDR3 is 15 amino acids. This entry belongs to a study of blood T cell repertoires in COVID-19. Looking at the study overall: Samples came from the United States, Italy and Spain, spanning acute and convalescent COVID-19. Nucleic acid was either cDNA or gDNA, and it came from T cells, B-cell-depleted T cells, or PBMCs.

In the study's own analysis: Amplified reference gene primers provided the basis for estimating nucleated cell counts. Data came from immunoSEQ multiplex PCR; TCRdb stores just in-frame clones and leaves some out. The V and J calls and clone size come from that table; D and trimming were worked out from the DNA. The data contain tens of thousands of clones, over 75% of them singletons. The sample comprised peripheral blood. The TCR sequence derives from a human donor in a cohort sampled during active COVID-19. The rearrangement joins TRBV18 to TRBJ2-3; 7 positions match TRBD1. The CDR3 loop reads CASSPLGQPTDTQYF. CDR3 sequence (DNA): TGTGCCAGCTCACCACTGGGACAGCCCACAGATACGCAGTATTTT.